Below are 20 T cell receptor beta chains sequenced from a single sample in a study of Ad26.COV2.S vaccination and SARS-CoV-2 variants. Profiled with immunoSEQ multiplex PCR; TCRdb holds only in-frame clones, not every one. The data contain a few hundred thousand clones, roughly 87% of them seen just once; the ten biggest clones take up around 3.7%. Treatment denoted: 19 received Ad26.COV2.S at low or high dose, single or two shots; several received placebo; per-sample allocation not given. It was on day 63 after the first vaccine or placebo injection that samples were taken. The starting material was peripheral blood, obtained in a trial of Ad26.COV2.S vaccine versus placebo. The receptors derive from a person aged 18-60 years who received the Ad26.COV2.S COVID-19 vaccine or a placebo.

The chain joins TRBV10-3 to TRBJ2-7, with 8 nucleotides matching TRBD1. V lost 10 bases to trimming and J lost 0 bases; unmatched junction nucleotides: 5. The CDR3 has 13 residues. CDR1 and CDR2 from the germline V gene are ENHRY and SYGVKD. The DNA for the CDR3 is TGTGCCACCCAGGACAGGGTCTCCTACGAGCAGTACTTC. Translated: CATQDRVSYEQYF.

The chain is built from TRBV5-5 and TRBJ2-1; no firm D call. Germline V gives CDR1 SGHKS, CDR2 YYEKEE (reference sequence). The CDR3 contains 12 residues. V was pared by 4 bases and J by 1 base, with 3 bases between. CDR3 amino acids: CASSESYNEQFF. For the CDR3, the DNA is TGTGCCAGCAGCGAATCCTACAATGAGCAGTTCTTC.

V gene TRBV5-1 combines with J gene TRBJ2-5; 9 bases fit TRBD1. With 0 bases clipped from V and 12 bases from J, the junction kept 9 bases outside the gene matches. CDR1 and CDR2 (germline): SGHRS, YFSETQ. CDR3 size: 14 residues. The CDR3 is CASSLGITGGAEYF. The CDR3 DNA follows: TGCGCCAGCAGCTTGGGAATCACAGGGGGCGCGGAGTACTTC.

The chain combines TRBV12-2 with TRBJ1-3. TRBV12-2 is tagged as a pseudogene. The CDR3 loop spans 17 amino acids. CDR3 in DNA: TGTGCAAGTCGCTTAGCGCGCCACATTGAGGGTGGAAACACCATATATTTT. This gives the protein CASRLARHIEGGNTIYF.

J is TRBJ2-1 and V is TRBV19; 9 nucleotides align to TRBD1. J was trimmed by 7 bases and V by 1 base; bases with no gene match: 2. Germline lookup yields CDR1 LNHDA and CDR2 SQIVND (reference sequence). The CDR3 has 14 amino acids. As DNA, the CDR3 is TGTGCCAGTAGTATAGTGGGACAGGGTAATGAGCAGTTCTTC. Encoded protein: CASSIVGQGNEQFF.

The CDR3 spells CATSIQGNTGELFF. Here the CDR3 DNA reads TGTGCCACCAGCATACAGGGGAACACCGGGGAGCTGTTTTTT. The gene calls are TRBV24-1 and TRBJ2-2; maybe TRBD1 (6 bases). Germline assignment: CDR1 KGHDR and CDR2 SFDVKD. The CDR3 is 14 residues long. The V gene lost 7 bases and the J gene lost 1 base, with 9 bases spanning the gap.

The gene calls are TRBV7-3 and TRBJ2-5; the match to TRBD1 covers 11 bases. There are 14 residues in the CDR3. Unmatched junction bases numbered 3, after V lost 3 bases and J lost 6 bases. CDR1 is SGHTA, CDR2 FQGTGA, per germline. CDR3 region: CASSFGTGGQTQYF. CDR3 in DNA: TGTGCCAGCAGCTTCGGGACAGGGGGGCAGACCCAGTACTTC.

In nucleotides, the CDR3 is TGTGCCAGCAGTTCCACCGGGACTCCTAGACCTGATACGCAGTATTTT. This encodes CASSSTGTPRPDTQYF. This chain connects TRBV6-6 to TRBJ2-3, with D possibly matching TRBD2 (6 bases). CDR3 length: 16 residues. V shed 4 bases and J shed 6 bases, with 20 bases lying between them. Germline CDR1 reads MNHNY; CDR2 reads SVGAGI (reference sequence).

The rearrangement uses TRBV7-6 and TRBJ2-1; 14 positions agree with TRBD2. The germline V gene encodes CDR1 SGHVS and CDR2 FNYEAQ. V dropped 5 bases and J dropped 8; count of bases not matched to a gene: 5. The CDR3 has 15 amino acids. CDR3 nucleotides: TGTGCCAGCAGCCAGACTAGCGGGGGGGGCCATGAGCAGTTCTTC. Encoded protein: CASSQTSGGGHEQFF.

This clone occurred once. This chain's CDR3 is CASSQESGHYNQPQHF. The DNA for the CDR3 is TGCGCCAGCAGCCAAGAGTCAGGACATTACAATCAGCCCCAGCATTTT. V usage is TRBV4-3 and J usage is TRBJ1-5, with D possibly matching TRBD1 (5 bases). The CDR3 has 16 amino acids. V shed 0 bases and J shed 3 bases, with 12 bases lying between them. Germline V gene sequence: CDR1 LGHNA, CDR2 YSLEER.

This sequence joins TRBV9 and TRBJ1-4, with 12 bases identical to TRBD1. The CDR3 has 15 amino acids. The germline CDR1 and CDR2 sequences are SGDLS and YYNGEE. V lost 3 bases, J lost 6 bases, and 3 bases stayed unmatched. In nucleotides, the CDR3 is TGTGCCAGCAGCGAGGGACAGGGGGCTTATGAAAAACTGTTTTTT. Translation gives CASSEGQGAYEKLFF. Full variable domain (remainder filled in from reference TRBV9 and TRBJ1-4): DSGVTQTPKHLITATGQRVTLRCSPRSGDLSVYWYQQSLDQGLQFLIQYYNGEERAKGNILERFSAQQFPDLHSELNLSSLELGDSALYFCASSEGQGAYEKLFFGSGTQLSVL.

The genes are TRBV7-6 and TRBJ2-7, with D tentatively TRBD2 (5 bases). There are 15 residues in the CDR3. From germline, CDR1 is SGHVS and CDR2 FNYEAQ. V shed 5 bases and J shed 3 bases, with 17 bases lying between them. CDR3 sequence reads: CASSPLTAGGYEQYF. DNA of the CDR3: TGTGCCAGCAGCCCCCTAACGGCAGGAGGCTACGAGCAGTACTTC.

The count of this clone is one. The V and J genes are TRBV5-1 and TRBJ2-2, with TRBD1 matching 7 bases. CDR1 is SGHRS and CDR2 is YFSETQ in the germline V gene. The trim removed 4 bases at V and 4 bases at J, leaving 10 bases unmatched. This CDR3 is 16 amino acids long. Here the CDR3 DNA reads TGCGCCAGCAGCAATATTACAGGGGTCGTCACCGGGGAGCTGTTTTTT. Translation gives CASSNITGVVTGELFF.

The chain carries TRBV6-6 and TRBJ2-7; TRBD1 matches 8 bases. This CDR3 region has 15 residues. J gave up 4 bases and V 4 bases, and 9 bases lay outside the gene matches. Looked up from germline, CDR1 is MNHNY and CDR2 is SVGAGI (reference sequence). The CDR3, as DNA: TGTGCCAGCAGTTCGGAGGGGCAGGGGGCGTACGAGCAGTACTTC. The encoded protein is CASSSEGQGAYEQYF.

The chain links TRBV18 to TRBJ1-1; tentatively, D is TRBD1 (5 bases). Looked up from germline, CDR1 is KGHSH and CDR2 is LQKENI. Trimming pared 3 bases from V and 3 bases from J, leaving 8 bases between. The CDR3 loop spans 13 amino acids. DNA of the CDR3: TGTGCCAGCTCACCCTTAGGGGACACTGAAGCTTTCTTT. It encodes CASSPLGDTEAFF. Full variable domain (remainder filled in from reference TRBV18 and TRBJ1-1): NAGVMQNPRHLVRRRGQEARLRCSPMKGHSHVYWYRQLPEEGLKFMVYLQKENIIDESGMPKERFSAEFPKEGPSILRIQQVVRGDSAAYFCASSPLGDTEAFFGQGTRLTVV.

This clone was seen a handful of times. CDR3 nucleotides: TGTGCCAGCAGCCAAGAAACAGCCCTTTCAAGCAGCCGTCGGCCGCTTTTCTTT. Translation: CASSQETALSSSRRPLFF. This rearrangement joins TRBV3-1 (or the pseudogene TRBV3-2) to TRBJ1-1; D remains ambiguous. Per germline, CDR1 LGHDT and CDR2 YNNKEL (reference sequence). V shed 0 bases and J shed 13 bases, with 30 bases lying between them. CDR3 size: 18 residues.

A single count supports this clone. This sequence joins TRBV7-3 and TRBJ2-1; 7 bases are shared with TRBD2. Germline CDR1 and CDR2: SGHTA and FQGTGA. Trimming cost V 3 bases and J 4 bases; bases outside gene matches: 3. The CDR3 has 14 amino acids. CDR3 sequence reads: CASSLGGMYNEQFF. The CDR3 DNA reads as TGTGCCAGCAGCTTGGGGGGGATGTACAATGAGCAGTTCTTC.

This chain joins TRBV7-9 and TRBJ1-4; D gene uncertain. Trimming removed 4 bases from V and 7 bases from J, with 16 bases in between. Looked up from germline, CDR1 is SEHNR and CDR2 is FQNEAQ (reference sequence). The CDR3 is 15 amino acids. Here the CDR3 reads CASSSWVSIGEKLFF. The CDR3 nucleotides read TGTGCCAGCAGCTCCTGGGTGTCCATCGGTGAAAAACTGTTTTTT.

This sequence joins TRBV7-9 and TRBJ1-1; the D gene is possibly TRBD1 (5 bases). V was clipped by 5 bases and J by 1 base, with 11 bases between them. Germline V CDR1 and CDR2: SEHNR, FQNEAQ (reference sequence). The CDR3 covers 14 residues. The CDR3 nucleotides read TGTGCCAGCAGCGGGTTTGGGGCGAACACTGAAGCTTTCTTT. It yields the protein CASSGFGANTEAFF.

The gene calls are TRBV5-4 and TRBJ1-2, with no clear D. In germline, CDR1 is SGHNT, CDR2 YYREEE (reference sequence). Deletions cut 2 bases from V and 3 bases from J, with 5 bases between. The length of the CDR3 is 12 residues. CDR3 bases: TGTGCCAGCAGCTTTGTCGACTATGGCTACACCTTC. It codes for CASSFVDYGYTF.